This T cell receptor (beta chain) was sequenced during a study of molecular identifiers for immune sequencing clone quantification. Study observations and caveats: For highly expanded clones, sizes could be underestimated when identical TCR molecules share a barcode. In naive cells, under 1% of molecules belonged to clones above 20 RNA copies, against over 97% in effector cells.

The CDR3 is 16 amino acids. The germline gives CDR1 SQVTM, CDR2 ANQGSEA. Germline trimming cut 1 base from V and 0 bases from J; bases unmatched to any gene: 5. This clonotype was seen ten or more times. Its antigen is not known. TCRdb passed the PCR reads through MiXCR, listing each CDR3 protein once. The profile shows about 640,000 distinct CDR3 sequences, 15% to 20% of them singletons. The sequencing input was naive CD8+ T cells from blood, with Jurkat cell RNA spiked in. Subset reported: FACS-sorted CD8+CD4-CCR7+CD45RA+ naive T cells. This clonotype was obtained from a human donor in good health. Some libraries in this study had Jurkat cell RNA spiked in. The gene calls are TRBV29-1 and TRBJ1-2; 10 nucleotides align to TRBD1. CDR3 loop: CSVEGIGTGANYGYTF. In DNA form, the CDR3 reads TGCAGCGTTGAAGGTATCGGGACAGGGGCTAACTATGGCTACACCTTC. Using reference TRBV29-1 and TRBJ1-2 for the parts outside the CDR3, the full variable domain is SAVISQKPSRDICQRGTSLTIQCQVDSQVTMMFWYRQQPGQSLTLIATANQGSEATYESGFVIDKFPISRPNLTFSTLTVSNMSPEDSSIYLCSVEGIGTGANYGYTFGSGTRLTVV.